These T cell receptor beta chains were read from a single sample in a study of cytomegalovirus exposure and HLA in healthy donors. Only in-frame clones appear in the TCRdb table, and some are missing; sequencing was by immunoSEQ multiplex PCR. The data contain 100,000 to 150,000 clones, approximately 91% of them singletons. Sequencing was performed on PBMCs. Source of these receptors: a woman aged 18-29 years in good health and CMV-seronegative. CDR3s include the opening cysteine and the closing phenylalanine or tryptophan. The D gene is left open where the match is weak. Some rows mark clone size as missing; the rest say once, few, many or name a class of expanded clone.

CDR3 protein,CDR3 DNA,J gene,V gene,clone size,D gene
CASSIVNSHEQYF,TGTGCCAGTAGTATAGTGAACAGCCACGAGCAGTACTTC,TRBJ2-7,TRBV19,.,.
CASSLARGLNEQYF,TGTGCCAGCAGCCTAGCCCGAGGGCTAAACGAGCAGTACTTC,TRBJ2-7,TRBV27,.,.
CASRGQGANYGYTF,TGTGCCAGTAGGGGACAGGGAGCTAACTATGGCTACACCTTC,TRBJ1-2,TRBV19,.,TRBD1
CASSATGLADNEQFF,TGTGCCAGCAGCGCTACAGGACTAGCGGACAATGAGCAGTTCTTC,TRBJ2-1,TRBV7-8,.,TRBD2
CASSPLGSVFMNTEAFF,TGTGCCAGCAGCCCCCTCGGGTCAGTTTTTATGAACACTGAAGCTTTCTTT,TRBJ1-1,TRBV11-3,.,.
CASSRVGLAGVSYEQYF,TGCGCCAGCAGCCGAGTGGGACTAGCGGGAGTCAGCTACGAGCAGTACTTC,TRBJ2-7,TRBV4-1,.,TRBD2
CASSNGVTAGETQYF,TGTGCCAGCAGCAACGGCGTTACAGCGGGGGAGACCCAGTACTTC,TRBJ2-5,TRBV7-2,.,TRBD2
CASSQDHPGGGSGTSYNEQFF,TGTGCCAGCAGCCAAGATCACCCAGGGGGCGGGAGCGGGACCTCCTACAATGAGCAGTTCTTC,TRBJ2-1,TRBV4-2,.,.
CASSGWTSGRYEQYF,TGTGCCAGCAGTGGGTGGACTAGCGGCCGCTACGAGCAGTACTTC,TRBJ2-7,TRBV25-1,.,TRBD2
CASSRLQGTDTQYF,TGTGCCAGCAGCCGTTTACAGGGCACAGATACGCAGTATTTT,TRBJ2-3,TRBV6-5,.,.
CSAGGPGEVYNEQFF,TGCAGCGCAGGGGGACCGGGAGAGGTGTACAATGAGCAGTTCTTC,TRBJ2-1,TRBV29-1,.,.
CASSLRGGRGYTF,TGTGCCAGCAGCTTAAGGGGGGGAAGGGGCTACACCTTC,TRBJ1-2,TRBV7-8,few,.
CASSETWLAIGYTF,TGTGCCAGCAGTGAAACATGGCTAGCGATTGGCTACACCTTC,TRBJ1-2,TRBV6-1,.,.
CATSRDQAREAFF,TGTGCCACCAGCAGAGATCAGGCCCGTGAAGCTTTCTTT,TRBJ1-1,TRBV15,.,.
CASSQGLGPSSYEQYF,TGTGCCAGCAGCCAAGGTCTGGGGCCGAGCTCCTACGAGCAGTACTTC,TRBJ2-7,TRBV4-2,.,.
CASSPQGKETQYF,TGTGCCAGCAGCCCACAGGGAAAAGAGACCCAGTACTTC,TRBJ2-5,TRBV5-4,.,.
CSVLGLAGGPEQYF,TGCAGCGTTCTCGGTCTAGCGGGAGGTCCCGAGCAGTACTTC,TRBJ2-7,TRBV29-1,once,TRBD2
CASSFWDRGYNEQFF,TGTGCCAGCAGCTTCTGGGACAGGGGATACAATGAGCAGTTCTTC,TRBJ2-1,TRBV7-3,.,TRBD1
CASSPTLSGDTQYF,TGTGCCAGTAGTCCTACTCTCTCAGGGGATACGCAGTATTTT,TRBJ2-3,TRBV19,.,.
CASSLQGHSEQYF,TGTGCCAGTAGTTTACAGGGGCATTCCGAGCAGTACTTC,TRBJ2-7,TRBV19,.,TRBD1
CASSLGRLAGGPNNEQFF,TGTGCCAGCAGCTTAGGGAGGCTAGCGGGAGGGCCGAACAATGAGCAGTTCTTC,TRBJ2-1,TRBV7-9,.,TRBD2
CATSRPLTSTVAGDADTQYF,TGTGCCACCAGCAGACCCCTCACTTCAACTGTAGCGGGAGACGCAGATACGCAGTATTTT,TRBJ2-3,TRBV15,.,TRBD2
CASSAGGGRTEAFF,TGTGCCAGCAGTGCCGGTGGGGGCAGGACTGAAGCTTTCTTT,TRBJ1-1,TRBV6-1,.,.
CASSIVTPGELFF,TGTGCCAGTAGTATAGTTACACCCGGGGAGCTGTTTTTT,TRBJ2-2,TRBV19,.,.
CASSLRLPGTGGEQYF,TGTGCCAGCAGTTTACGGCTCCCCGGGACAGGGGGTGAGCAGTACTTC,TRBJ2-7,TRBV28,.,TRBD1
CASSNWRGQPQHF,TGTGCCAGCAGCAACTGGCGGGGTCAGCCCCAGCATTTT,TRBJ1-5,TRBV6-5,.,.
CASSQDVRGSGNEKLFF,TGTGCCAGCAGCCAAGATGTAAGGGGGAGCGGTAATGAAAAACTGTTTTTT,TRBJ1-4,TRBV4-2,.,.
CARSLGSGTGGRNIQYF,TGTGCCAGAAGCTTGGGCTCCGGGACAGGCGGCCGAAACATTCAGTACTTC,TRBJ2-4,TRBV5-3,.,TRBD1
CASTLTAKPREVAYNEQFF,TGCGCCAGCACCTTGACCGCTAAACCACGGGAGGTAGCCTACAATGAGCAGTTCTTC,TRBJ2-1,TRBV5-1,.,TRBD2
CASSYASGRPYNEQFF,TGTGCCAGCAGTTATGCTAGCGGGCGCCCCTACAATGAGCAGTTCTTC,TRBJ2-1,TRBV6-5,once,TRBD2
CASSASSYEQYF,TGTGCCAGCAGCGCTAGCTCCTACGAGCAGTACTTC,TRBJ2-7,TRBV6-6,.,.
CASSRGEQFF,TGTGCCAGCAGTCGGGGGGAGCAGTTCTTC,TRBJ2-1,TRBV7-2,.,.
CASSLSLAGATDTQYF,TGCGCCAGCAGCTTGAGTTTAGCGGGAGCCACAGATACGCAGTATTTT,TRBJ2-3,TRBV5-1,.,TRBD2
CASSQTGGNEKLFF,TGCGCCAGCAGCCAGACCGGGGGTAATGAAAAACTGTTTTTT,TRBJ1-4,TRBV4-1,few,.
CATRSSGGTDTQYF,TGTGCCACCAGATCAAGCGGAGGCACAGATACGCAGTATTTT,TRBJ2-3,TRBV6-5,.,.
CASSLAGTGIYEQYF,TGTGCCAGCAGCTTAGCGGGGACAGGGATCTACGAGCAGTACTTC,TRBJ2-7,TRBV11-3,.,TRBD1
CSVIGIQVVLAGQYTDTQYF,TGCAGCGTGATAGGGATACAGGTCGTTCTAGCGGGGCAGTACACAGATACGCAGTATTTT,TRBJ2-3,TRBV29-1,.,TRBD2
CASSPQTSAYEQYF,TGTGCCAGCAGTCCTCAGACTAGTGCCTACGAGCAGTACTTC,TRBJ2-7,TRBV9,.,.
CASSSLSGRWDGYTF,TGTGCCAGCAGCTCATTATCAGGGAGGTGGGATGGCTACACCTTC,TRBJ1-2,TRBV13,.,.
CASSWGGTDTQYF,TGTGCCAGCAGTTGGGGGGGCACAGATACGCAGTATTTT,TRBJ2-3,TRBV6-5,.,.
CASSLAPRVQETQYF,TGTGCCAGCAGCTTAGCGCCGCGGGTCCAAGAGACCCAGTACTTC,TRBJ2-5,TRBV13,.,.
CASSIASGGSYEQYF,TGTGCCAGTAGTATCGCTAGCGGGGGTTCCTACGAGCAGTACTTC,TRBJ2-7,TRBV19,.,TRBD2
CASRRDRLTGELFF,TGTGCCAGCAGAAGGGACAGACTAACCGGGGAGCTGTTTTTT,TRBJ2-2,TRBV6-1,.,TRBD1
CASSPSGGFGNQPQHF,TGTGCCAGCAGTCCATCAGGGGGCTTCGGCAATCAGCCCCAGCATTTT,TRBJ1-5,TRBV28,.,TRBD1
CATETENTGELFF,TGTGCCACCGAGACAGAGAACACCGGGGAGCTGTTTTTT,TRBJ2-2,TRBV7-9,.,.
CASSGGLANPYNEQFF,TGTGCCAGCAGTGGGGGACTAGCGAACCCATACAATGAGCAGTTCTTC,TRBJ2-1,TRBV6-1,.,TRBD2
CASLGQQGVSYNEQFF,TGTGCCAGCCTGGGCCAACAGGGGGTGTCCTACAATGAGCAGTTCTTC,TRBJ2-1,TRBV2,once,TRBD1
CASSPKREDDTQYF,TGTGCCAGCAGTCCTAAGCGGGAGGACGATACGCAGTATTTT,TRBJ2-3,TRBV9,.,TRBD2
CASTLDGQNTEAFF,TGTGCCAGCACCTTGGACGGACAGAACACTGAAGCTTTCTTT,TRBJ1-1,TRBV6-1,.,.
CASSLSGGRSEAFF,TGTGCCAGCAGCTTATCAGGGGGACGGTCTGAAGCTTTCTTT,TRBJ1-1,TRBV2,.,TRBD1
CASSSGSWSYNEQFF,TGCGCCAGCAGCTCCGGGAGTTGGTCCTACAATGAGCAGTTCTTC,TRBJ2-1,TRBV5-1,once,.
CSAHRGHYNEQFF,TGCAGCGCGCACAGGGGGCACTACAATGAGCAGTTCTTC,TRBJ2-1,TRBV29-1,.,TRBD1
CASTTPSGANVLTF,TGTGCCAGCACTACTCCCTCTGGGGCCAACGTCCTGACTTTC,TRBJ2-6,TRBV6-4,.,.